The clone carrying this T cell receptor beta chain came up once. What it recognizes is unknown. Naive CD8 populations comprised CD45RO-negative cells positively selected for CCR7, excluding terminally differentiated effector memory CD45RA+ cells. This sample was included in a study of shared clonotypes between healthy human individuals. The CDR3 extends over 15 amino acids. Trimming at V came to 6 bases and at J to 5 bases, leaving 10 bases not matched to a gene. In germline, CDR1 is MNHNY, CDR2 SVGAGI (reference sequence). Overall study results and limits: Non-shared clonotypes had lower generation probabilities than clonotypes shared by all four sorted-subset donors. Rarefaction indicated that sorted-subset sequencing remained incomplete although depth was large.

Running of the assay took place at deep level. The method was immunoSEQ multiplex PCR; TCRdb's version includes in-frame clones alone and lacks a portion of them. The table includes around 1.9 million clones, about 93% detected once. This TCR was sampled from a young man in good health. Some clones in this sample may be carry-over from other donors' samples. Sample: naive CD8+ T cells from PBMCs. This chain uses TRBV6-6 with TRBJ1-5; 7 bases align to TRBD1. The CDR3 loop reads CASSHWGRGDQPQHF. As DNA, the CDR3 is TGTGCCAGCAGCCACTGGGGCAGGGGGGATCAGCCCCAGCATTTT.